The rows below give T cell receptor beta chains drawn from one sample of a study of technical replicates of blood from four donors. Clones were sequenced by immunoSEQ multiplex PCR, and TCRdb holds only the in-frame ones, with some missing. In the table there are 75,000 to 85,000 clones, 95% of which are singletons. Sequenced: T cells isolated from PBMCs. The receptors stem from a human donor in good health. Each CDR3 is given with its conserved first and last residue. D genes are given only for firm matches. Size is omitted from some rows. Given values are once, few, many or a class for expanded clones.

j_call | d_call | clone_size | v_call | cdr3_nt | cdr3_aa
TRBJ2-7 | TRBD1 | . | TRBV29-1 | TGCAGCGTTCAACCGGGACAGGGACCTTACGAGCAGTACTTC | CSVQPGQGPYEQYF
TRBJ2-7 | . | . | TRBV19 | TGTGCCAGTAGTATTCTGGGTAGACTCTACGAGCAGTACTTC | CASSILGRLYEQYF
TRBJ2-1 | TRBD2 | . | TRBV5-8 | TGTGCCAGCAGCTTGGGGACTAGCGAATACAATGAGCAGTTCTTC | CASSLGTSEYNEQFF
TRBJ2-2 | TRBD2 | once | TRBV4-2 | TGTGCCGCCGGGGGGGCGGGACCCACCGGGGAGCTGTTTTTT | CAAGGAGPTGELFF
TRBJ1-1 | . | . | TRBV18 | TGTGCCAGCTCACCGACAGGTGAGAACACTGAAGCTTTCTTT | CASSPTGENTEAFF
TRBJ1-5 | . | . | TRBV5-3 | TGTGCCAGAAGCTTGGATCGTCACTATCGTCCACCCGGAGCGGGCAATCAGCCCCAGCATTTT | CARSLDRHYRPPGAGNQPQHF
TRBJ1-2 | TRBD1 | . | TRBV30 | TGTGCCATGGATGCCCGTGTGACAGGGTCGGCTGATCATGGCTACACCTTC | CAMDARVTGSADHGYTF
TRBJ1-2 | . | . | TRBV6-5 | TGTGCCAGCAGGGACAGTCTCTATGGCTACACCTTC | CASRDSLYGYTF
TRBJ2-5 | TRBD2 | . | TRBV27 | TGTGCCAGCAGACTAGCGGGAGGTCTTCAAGAGACCCAGTACTTC | CASRLAGGLQETQYF
TRBJ1-1 | TRBD1 | once | TRBV27 | TGTGCCAGCAGTTTCAAGGGGGCTGGCACTGAAGCTTTCTTT | CASSFKGAGTEAFF
TRBJ2-7 | . | . | TRBV11-2 | TGTGCCAGCAGCAGGGGATCCTACGAGCAGTACTTC | CASSRGSYEQYF
TRBJ2-1 | TRBD2 | . | TRBV13 | TGTGCCAGCAGCGATTATGGAAGTTTCGGCGGGAGGGCCGCTGAGCAGTTCTTC | CASSDYGSFGGRAAEQFF
TRBJ2-7 | TRBD1 | . | TRBV30 | TGTGCCTGGAGAGATACAGACAGGGGCTACGAGCAGTACTTC | CAWRDTDRGYEQYF
TRBJ2-1 | . | once | TRBV11-2 | TGTGCCAGCAGCACCCCTGTGGGGGGGCACAATGAGCAGTTCTTC | CASSTPVGGHNEQFF
TRBJ2-2 | . | . | TRBV9 | TGTGCCAGCAGCGTAGGACTGGAGGGATTAACCGGGGAGCTGTTTTTT | CASSVGLEGLTGELFF
TRBJ1-3 | TRBD1 | . | TRBV6-4 | TGTGCCAGCAGAGGGACAGGGGGAAACACCATATATTTT | CASRGTGGNTIYF
TRBJ2-3 | . | . | TRBV4-1 | TGCGCCAGCAGCCAAGCAGGAACCACCATACCCACAGATACGCAGTATTTT | CASSQAGTTIPTDTQYF